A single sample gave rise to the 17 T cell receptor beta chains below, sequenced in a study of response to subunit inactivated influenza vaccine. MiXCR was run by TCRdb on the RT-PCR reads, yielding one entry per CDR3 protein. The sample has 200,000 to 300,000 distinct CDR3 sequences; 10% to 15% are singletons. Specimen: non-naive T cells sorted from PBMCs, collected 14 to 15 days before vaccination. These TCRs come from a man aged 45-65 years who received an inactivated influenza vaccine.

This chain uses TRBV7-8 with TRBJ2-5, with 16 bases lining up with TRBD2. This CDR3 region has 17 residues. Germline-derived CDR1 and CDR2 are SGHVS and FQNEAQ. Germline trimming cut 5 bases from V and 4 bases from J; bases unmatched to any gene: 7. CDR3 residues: CASSPGTSGGARETQYF. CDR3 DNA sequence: TGTGCCAGCAGCCCGGGGACTAGCGGGGGGGCCAGAGAGACCCAGTACTTC.

Written as DNA, the CDR3 is TGCGCCAGCAGCCAAGATTATTCAGCCTACAATGAGCAGTTCTTC. Translated, it gives CASSQDYSAYNEQFF. V usage is TRBV4-3 and J usage is TRBJ2-1; D not resolved. V dropped 0 bases and J dropped 2 bases, with 8 bases sitting between them. This CDR3 region has 15 residues. The germline V gene has CDR1 LGHNA and CDR2 YSLEER.

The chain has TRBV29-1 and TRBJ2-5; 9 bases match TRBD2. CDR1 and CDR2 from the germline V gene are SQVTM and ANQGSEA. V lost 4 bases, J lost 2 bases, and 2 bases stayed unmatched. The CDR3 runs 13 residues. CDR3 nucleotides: TGCAGCGTTGTAACTAGCGGGCAAGAGACCCAGTACTTC. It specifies CSVVTSGQETQYF.

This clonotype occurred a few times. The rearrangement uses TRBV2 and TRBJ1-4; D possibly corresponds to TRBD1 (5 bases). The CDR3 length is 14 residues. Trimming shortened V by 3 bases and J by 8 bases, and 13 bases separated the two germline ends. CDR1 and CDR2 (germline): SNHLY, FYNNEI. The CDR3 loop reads CASSDRVSREKLFF. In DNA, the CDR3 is TGTGCCAGCAGTGACAGGGTATCGAGAGAAAAACTGTTTTTT.

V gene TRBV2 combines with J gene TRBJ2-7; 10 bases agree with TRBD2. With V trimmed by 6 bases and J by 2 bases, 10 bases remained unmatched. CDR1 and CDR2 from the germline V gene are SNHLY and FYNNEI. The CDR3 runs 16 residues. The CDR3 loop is CASSPLLAGPTYEQYF. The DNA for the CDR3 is TGTGCCAGCAGCCCATTACTAGCGGGGCCAACCTACGAGCAGTACTTC.

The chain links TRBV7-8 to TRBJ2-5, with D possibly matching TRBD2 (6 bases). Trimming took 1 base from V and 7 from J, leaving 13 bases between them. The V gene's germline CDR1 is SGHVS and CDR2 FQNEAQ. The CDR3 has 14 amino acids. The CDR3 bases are TGTGCCAGCAGCTTAGAAAGGAGGGATGGGACCCAGTACTTC. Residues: CASSLERRDGTQYF. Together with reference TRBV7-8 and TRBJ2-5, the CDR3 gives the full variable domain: GAGVSQSPRYKVAKRGQDVALRCDPISGHVSLFWYQQALGQGPEFLTYFQNEAQLDKSGLPSDRFFAERPEGSVSTLKIQRTQQEDSAVYLCASSLERRDGTQYFGPGTRLLVL.

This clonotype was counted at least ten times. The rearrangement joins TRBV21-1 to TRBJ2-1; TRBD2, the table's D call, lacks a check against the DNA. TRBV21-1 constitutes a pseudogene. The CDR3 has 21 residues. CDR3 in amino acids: CASSKERPGVLGLASYNEQFF. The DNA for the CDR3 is TGTGCCAGCAGCAAAGAGCGCCCAGGAGTCCTAGGACTAGCTTCCTACAATGAGCAGTTCTTC.

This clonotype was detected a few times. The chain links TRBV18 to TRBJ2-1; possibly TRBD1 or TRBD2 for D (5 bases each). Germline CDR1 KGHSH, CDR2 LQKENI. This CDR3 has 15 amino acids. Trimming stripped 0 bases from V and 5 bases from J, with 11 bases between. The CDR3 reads CASSPPGDRNNEQFF. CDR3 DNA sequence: TGTGCCAGCTCACCACCGGGGGATCGGAACAATGAGCAGTTCTTC.

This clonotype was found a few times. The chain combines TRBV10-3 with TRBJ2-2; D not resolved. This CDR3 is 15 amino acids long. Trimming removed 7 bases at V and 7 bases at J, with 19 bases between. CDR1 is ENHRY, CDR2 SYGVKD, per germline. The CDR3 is CAITAEVGQGGELFF. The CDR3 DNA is TGTGCCATCACTGCCGAAGTAGGGCAAGGCGGGGAGCTGTTTTTT.

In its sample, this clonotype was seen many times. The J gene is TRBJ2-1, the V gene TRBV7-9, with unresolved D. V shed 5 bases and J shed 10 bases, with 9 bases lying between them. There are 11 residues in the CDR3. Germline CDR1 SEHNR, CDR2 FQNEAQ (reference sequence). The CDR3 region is CASSKLQEQFF. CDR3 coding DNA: TGTGCCAGCAGCAAATTACAGGAGCAGTTCTTC.

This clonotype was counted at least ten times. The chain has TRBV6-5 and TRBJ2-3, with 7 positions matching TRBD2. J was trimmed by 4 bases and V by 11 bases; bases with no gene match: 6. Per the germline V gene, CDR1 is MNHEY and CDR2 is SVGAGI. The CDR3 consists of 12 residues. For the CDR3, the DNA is TGTGCCGCGGGGGAAGGGGCAGATACGCAGTATTTT. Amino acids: CAAGEGADTQYF.

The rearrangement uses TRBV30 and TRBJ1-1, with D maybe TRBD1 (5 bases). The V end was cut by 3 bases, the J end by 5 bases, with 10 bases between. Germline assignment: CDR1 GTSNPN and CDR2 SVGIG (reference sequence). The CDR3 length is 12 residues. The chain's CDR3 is CAWSRAGTEAFF. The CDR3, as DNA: TGTGCCTGGAGCAGGGCCGGGACTGAAGCTTTCTTT.

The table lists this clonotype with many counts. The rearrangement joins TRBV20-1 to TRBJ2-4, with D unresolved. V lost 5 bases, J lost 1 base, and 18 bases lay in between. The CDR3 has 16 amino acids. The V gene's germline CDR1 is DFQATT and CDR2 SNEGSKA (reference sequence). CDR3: CSASRLDPSAKNIQYF. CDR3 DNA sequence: TGCAGTGCTTCTAGACTGGATCCCAGCGCCAAAAACATTCAGTACTTC.

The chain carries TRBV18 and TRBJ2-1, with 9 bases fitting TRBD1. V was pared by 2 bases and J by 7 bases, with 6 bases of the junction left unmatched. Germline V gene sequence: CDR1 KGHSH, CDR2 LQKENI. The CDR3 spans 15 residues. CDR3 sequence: CASSPRTGVKNEQFF. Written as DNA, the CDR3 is TGTGCCAGCTCACCAAGGACAGGGGTTAAAAATGAGCAGTTCTTC.

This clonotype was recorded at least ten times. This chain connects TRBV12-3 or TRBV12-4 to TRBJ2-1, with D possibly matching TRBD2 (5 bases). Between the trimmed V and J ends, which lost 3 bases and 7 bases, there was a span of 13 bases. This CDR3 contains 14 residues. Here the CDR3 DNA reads TGTGCCAGCAGTTTGGAGACTACTATGAATGAGCAGTTCTTC. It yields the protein CASSLETTMNEQFF.

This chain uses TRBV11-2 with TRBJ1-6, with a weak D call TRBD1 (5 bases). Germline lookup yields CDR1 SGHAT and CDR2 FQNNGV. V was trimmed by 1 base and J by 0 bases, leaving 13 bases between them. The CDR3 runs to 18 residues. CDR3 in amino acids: CASSLVAGWSSYNSPLHF. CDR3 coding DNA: TGTGCCAGCAGCTTAGTGGCAGGGTGGAGCTCCTATAATTCACCCCTCCACTTT.

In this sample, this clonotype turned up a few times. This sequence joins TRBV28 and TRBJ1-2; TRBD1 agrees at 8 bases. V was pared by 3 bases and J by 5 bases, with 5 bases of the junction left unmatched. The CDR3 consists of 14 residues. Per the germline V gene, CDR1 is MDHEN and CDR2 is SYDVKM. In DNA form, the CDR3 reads TGTGCCAGCAGTTTTTCAGGGGGCGGATATGGCTACACCTTC. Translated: CASSFSGGGYGYTF.